The entry that follows covers one T cell receptor beta chain sequence. Measured with immunoSEQ multiplex PCR; TCRdb has only the in-frame clones, and not every one. This sample has approximately 80,000 clones, with approximately 76% found just once. This sample stems from a study of blood T cell repertoires in COVID-19. V lost 3 bases and J lost 4, with 22 bases in between. The length of the CDR3 is 17 residues. Per the germline V gene, CDR1 is SGHKS and CDR2 is YYEKEE (reference sequence). V is TRBV5-5 and J is TRBJ1-2, with D maybe TRBD1 (5 bases). The sample comprised peripheral blood. This TCR was sampled from a man aged 70 or older with active or convalescent COVID-19. The CDR3 sequence is CASSSESRGRGGYGYTF. In nucleotides, the CDR3 is TGTGCCAGCAGCTCAGAGAGCCGAGGACGGGGGGGCTATGGCTACACCTTC.